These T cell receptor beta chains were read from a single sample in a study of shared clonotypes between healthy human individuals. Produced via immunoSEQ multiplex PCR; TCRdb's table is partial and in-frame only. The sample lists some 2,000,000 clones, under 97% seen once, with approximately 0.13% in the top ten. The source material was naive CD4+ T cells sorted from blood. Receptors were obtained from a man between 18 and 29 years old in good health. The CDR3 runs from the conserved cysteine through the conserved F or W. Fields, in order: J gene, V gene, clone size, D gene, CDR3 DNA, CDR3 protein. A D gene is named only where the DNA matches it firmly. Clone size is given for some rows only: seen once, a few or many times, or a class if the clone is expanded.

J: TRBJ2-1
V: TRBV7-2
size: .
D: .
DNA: TGTGCCAGCAGCTTATCGGTGGCTCGGAGTAATGAGCAGTTCTTC
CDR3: CASSLSVARSNEQFF

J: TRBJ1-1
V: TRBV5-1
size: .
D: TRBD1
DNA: TGCGCCAGCAGCTTGGGCCCAGGGGGCGTCGGCACTGAAGCTTTCTTT
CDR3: CASSLGPGGVGTEAFF

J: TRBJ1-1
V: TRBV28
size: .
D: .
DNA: TGTGCCAGCGGAACAAACGGGAAGTTGAACACTGAAGCTTTCTTT
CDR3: CASGTNGKLNTEAFF

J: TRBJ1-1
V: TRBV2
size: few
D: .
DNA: TGTGCCAGCACCACCGGGTCCAACACTGAAGCTTTCTTT
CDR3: CASTTGSNTEAFF

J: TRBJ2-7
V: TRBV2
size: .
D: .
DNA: TGTGCCAGCAGTGGAGTCGCAAAGGGTCGGTACTTC
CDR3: CASSGVAKGRYF

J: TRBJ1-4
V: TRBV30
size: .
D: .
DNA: TGTGCCTGGAGAGTATACGGGATTGCAACTAATGAAAAACTGTTTTTT
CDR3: CAWRVYGIATNEKLFF

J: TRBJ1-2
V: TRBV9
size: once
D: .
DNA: TGTGCCAGCAGCGAGAACCCCGAGGCAACCGCCTATGGCTACACCTTC
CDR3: CASSENPEATAYGYTF

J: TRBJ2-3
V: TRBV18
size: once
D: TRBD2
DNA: TGTGCCAGTCGGACTAGCGCGACAGATACGCAGTATTTT
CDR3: CASRTSATDTQYF

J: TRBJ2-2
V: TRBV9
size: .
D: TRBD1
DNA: TGTGCCAGCAGCGCGAGAACCGGGACAGGGAAACCTGGGGAGCTGTTTTTT
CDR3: CASSARTGTGKPGELFF

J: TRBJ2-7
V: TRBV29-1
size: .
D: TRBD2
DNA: TGCAGCGGGACTAGCGGTCCCTACGAGCAGTACTTC
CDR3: CSGTSGPYEQYF

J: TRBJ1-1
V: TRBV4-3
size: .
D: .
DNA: TGCGCCAGCAGCCATCATCAGGGAGCTTCTGAAGCTTTCTTT
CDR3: CASSHHQGASEAFF

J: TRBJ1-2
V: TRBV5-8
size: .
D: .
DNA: TGTGCCAGCACCTTGACGGGTGGCTATGGCTACACCTTC
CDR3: CASTLTGGYGYTF

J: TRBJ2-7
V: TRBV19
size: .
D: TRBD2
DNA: TGTGCCAGTAGTATAGGACTAGCGGGAGGTGCCTACGAGCAGTACTTC
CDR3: CASSIGLAGGAYEQYF

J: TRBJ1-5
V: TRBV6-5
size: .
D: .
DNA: TGTGCCAGCAGTTCGAAGTTTGAGCCCCAGCATTTT
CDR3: CASSSKFEPQHF

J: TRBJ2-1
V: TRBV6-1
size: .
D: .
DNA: TGTGCCGGCGGAGGCCTCTTTAATGAGCAGTTCTTC
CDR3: CAGGGLFNEQFF

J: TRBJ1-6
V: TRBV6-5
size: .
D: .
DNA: TGTGCCAGCCGCGACGGGGGAACCTATAATTCACCCCTCCACTTT
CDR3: CASRDGGTYNSPLHF

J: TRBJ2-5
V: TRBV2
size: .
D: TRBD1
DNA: TGTGCCAGCAGTGACGGGGACAGGGGACTTTTTGAGACCCAGTACTTC
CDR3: CASSDGDRGLFETQYF

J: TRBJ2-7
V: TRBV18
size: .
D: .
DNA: TGTGCCAGCTCATCGGGTATTTCGGAGCAGTACTTC
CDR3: CASSSGISEQYF

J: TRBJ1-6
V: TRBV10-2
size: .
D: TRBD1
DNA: TGCGCCAGCGGGACAGCGACCAATTCACCCCTCCACTTT
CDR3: CASGTATNSPLHF

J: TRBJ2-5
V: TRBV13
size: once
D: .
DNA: TGTGCCAGCAGCCCTTACGGTATGCGTGAGACCCAGTACTTC
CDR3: CASSPYGMRETQYF

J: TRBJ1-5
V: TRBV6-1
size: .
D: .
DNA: TGTGCCAGCACTACGGGCAGCAATCAGCCCCAGCATTTT
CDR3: CASTTGSNQPQHF

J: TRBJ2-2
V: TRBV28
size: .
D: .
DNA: TGTGCCAGCAGTTCCGACATCGGCACCGGGGAGCTGTTTTTT
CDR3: CASSSDIGTGELFF

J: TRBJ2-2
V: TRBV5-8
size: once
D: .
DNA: TGTGCCAGCAGCTTATCACAGGGTCTCGGGGAGCTGTTTTTT
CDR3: CASSLSQGLGELFF

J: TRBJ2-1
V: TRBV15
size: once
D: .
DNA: TGTGCCACCAGCCCCGAGCCGGCCACTGAGCAGTTCTTC
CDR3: CATSPEPATEQFF

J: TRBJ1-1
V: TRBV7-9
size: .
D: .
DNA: TGTGCCAGCAGCTTAGCGGGGACGGGCATGAACACTGAAGCTTTCTTT
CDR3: CASSLAGTGMNTEAFF

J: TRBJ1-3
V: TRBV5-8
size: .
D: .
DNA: TGTGCCAGCAGTTTTGGACGGAGCTCTGGAAACACCATATATTTT
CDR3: CASSFGRSSGNTIYF

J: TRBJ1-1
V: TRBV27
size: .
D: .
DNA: TGTGCCAGCAGTTTTAGGGATCGGGACACTGAAGCTTTCTTT
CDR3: CASSFRDRDTEAFF

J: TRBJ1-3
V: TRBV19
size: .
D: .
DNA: TGTGCCAGTAGTTCAACCTCTGGAAACACCATATATTTT
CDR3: CASSSTSGNTIYF

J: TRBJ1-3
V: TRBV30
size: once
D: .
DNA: TGTGCCTGGAGTGGTGTGGGACATCTCTCTGGAAACACCATATATTTT
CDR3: CAWSGVGHLSGNTIYF

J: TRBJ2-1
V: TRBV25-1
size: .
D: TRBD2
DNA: TGTGCCAGCAGTGAATCGGGGAGGGGAGCGGGCAATGAGCAGTTCTTC
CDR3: CASSESGRGAGNEQFF

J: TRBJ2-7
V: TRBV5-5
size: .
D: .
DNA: TGTGCCAGCAGCCCGAGAAACTACAGGGTCCCGACCTACGAGCAGTACTTC
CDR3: CASSPRNYRVPTYEQYF

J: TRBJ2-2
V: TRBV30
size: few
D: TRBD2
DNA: TGTGCCTGGAGTGGCGGGGGTCGCACCGGGGAGCTGTTTTTT
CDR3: CAWSGGGRTGELFF

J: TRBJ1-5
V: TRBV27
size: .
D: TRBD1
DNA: TGTGCCAGCAGTTCCAGGGGGATTAATAGCAATCAGCCCCAGCATTTT
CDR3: CASSSRGINSNQPQHF

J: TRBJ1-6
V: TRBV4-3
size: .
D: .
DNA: TGCGCCAGCAGCCAAGGAGGGACTGGAAATTCACCCCTCCACTTT
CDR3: CASSQGGTGNSPLHF

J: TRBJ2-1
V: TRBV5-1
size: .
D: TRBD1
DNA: TGCGCCAGCAGCCTCCCTCGGACAGGGGGCTCCTACAATGAGCAGTTCTTC
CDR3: CASSLPRTGGSYNEQFF

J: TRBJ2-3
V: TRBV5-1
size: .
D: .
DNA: TGCGCCAGCAGCTTAGCATCCACAGATACGCAGTATTTT
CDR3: CASSLASTDTQYF

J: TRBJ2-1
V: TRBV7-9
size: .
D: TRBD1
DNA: TGTGCCAGCAGCATGGACAGGGACAATGAGCAGTTCTTC
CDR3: CASSMDRDNEQFF

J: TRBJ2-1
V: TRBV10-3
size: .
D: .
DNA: TGTGCCATCAGTGGACAGATTTACAATGAGCAGTTCTTC
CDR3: CAISGQIYNEQFF

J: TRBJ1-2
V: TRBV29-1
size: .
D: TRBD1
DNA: TGCAGCGTCCAGGGGGTGGACTATGGCTACACCTTC
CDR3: CSVQGVDYGYTF